This T cell receptor (beta chain) came from a study of cytomegalovirus exposure and HLA in healthy donors. Whole-study context: Of roughly 400 genotyped donors, around 76% clustered with self-reported Caucasian donors.

About this clone itself: The antigen is undetermined.

Study observations and caveats: As was reported, the classifier diagnosed cytomegalovirus status with high specificity and sensitivity. One variant, a missense change in DCLRE1C, was linked in a later analysis to TCR beta V- and J-gene trimming. There was a cluster of highly shared sequence variants that was likely a sequencing artifact.

The primer mix had 60 Vbeta and 13 Jbeta primers. Using immunoSEQ multiplex PCR, the repertoire was profiled, and TCRdb retains in-frame clones only, with some absent. The data contain approximately 130,000 clones, around 69% of them singletons. The ends lost 4 bases at V and 2 bases at J; junction bases unmatched: 6. CDR1 is SGDLS, CDR2 YYNGEE, per germline. This CDR3 contains 14 residues. The genes are TRBV9 and TRBJ2-7; 7 positions agree with TRBD2. Material: PBMCs. The clonotype was recovered from a human donor in good health. As DNA, the CDR3 is TGTGCCAGCAGCCCCGGACTAGTGGCCTACGAGCAGTACTTC. Translating it yields CASSPGLVAYEQYF.